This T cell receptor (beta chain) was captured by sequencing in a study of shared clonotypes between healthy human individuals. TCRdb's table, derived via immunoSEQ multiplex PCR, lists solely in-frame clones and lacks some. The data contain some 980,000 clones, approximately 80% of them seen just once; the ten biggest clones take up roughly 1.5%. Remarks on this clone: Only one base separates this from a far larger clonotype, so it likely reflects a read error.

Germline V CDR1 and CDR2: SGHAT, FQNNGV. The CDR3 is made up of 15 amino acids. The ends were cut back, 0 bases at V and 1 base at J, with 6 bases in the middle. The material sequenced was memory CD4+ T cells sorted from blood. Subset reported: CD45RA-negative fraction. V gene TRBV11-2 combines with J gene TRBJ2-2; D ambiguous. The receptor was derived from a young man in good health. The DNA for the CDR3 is TGTGCCAGCAGCTTAGACTCAGGGAACACCGGGGAGCTGTTTTTT. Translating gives CASSLDSGNTGELFF. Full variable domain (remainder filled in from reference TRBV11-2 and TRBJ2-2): EAGVAQSPRYKIIEKRQSVAFWCNPISGHATLYWYQQILGQGPKLLIQFQNNGVVDDSQLPKDRFSAERLKGVDSTLKIQPAKLEDSAVYLCASSLDSGNTGELFFGEGSRLTVL.